One sample yielded the 19 T cell receptor beta chains listed below, sequenced in a study of blood T cell repertoires in COVID-19. Assay used: immunoSEQ multiplex PCR; TCRdb lists only in-frame clones, some missing. The sample lists 250,000 to 350,000 clones; around 83% were seen once. Input material: peripheral blood. The receptors stem from a woman aged 45-65 years with acute or convalescent COVID-19.

This chain links TRBV25-1 with TRBJ2-7; 7 positions agree with TRBD1. Germline-derived CDR1 and CDR2 are MGHDK and SYGVNS. Unmatched junction bases numbered 7, after V lost 11 bases and J lost 0 bases. The CDR3 covers 13 residues. CDR3 DNA sequence: TGTGCCGACAGACAGGGTTTCTCCTACGAGCAGTACGTC. It codes for CADRQGFSYEQYV.

This chain connects TRBV9 to TRBJ2-3; 12 bases align to TRBD2. The length of the CDR3 is 17 residues. CDR1 and CDR2 from the germline V gene are SGDLS and YYNGEE. V dropped 0 bases and J dropped 2; count of bases not matched to a gene: 4. DNA for the CDR3: TGTGCCAGCAGCGTAGGACTAGCGGGGGTCTTCACAGATACGCAGTATTTT. Amino acid sequence: CASSVGLAGVFTDTQYF.

The J gene is TRBJ1-6, the V gene TRBV2; possibly TRBD1 for D (5 bases). V shed 6 bases and J shed 7 bases, with 13 bases lying between them. Germline V lookup: CDR1 SNHLY, CDR2 FYNNEI. CDR3 size: 14 residues. The CDR3 loop reads CASRGGVSNSPLHF. The DNA of the CDR3 is TGTGCCAGCAGGGGGGGGGTTTCCAATTCACCCCTCCACTTT.

On this clone itself: This sample also contains other DNA sequences that code for the same CDR3. This sequence joins TRBV2 and TRBJ1-1; 8 bases line up with TRBD1. This CDR3 spans 13 amino acids. The ends lost 7 bases at V and 4 bases at J; junction bases unmatched: 5. Looked up from germline, CDR1 is SNHLY and CDR2 is FYNNEI. The CDR3 is CASTGTGGTEAFF. In DNA, the CDR3 is TGTGCCAGCACCGGGACAGGCGGCACTGAAGCTTTCTTT.

The genes are TRBV23-1 and TRBJ1-1, with 7 bases identical to TRBD1. TRBV23-1 falls under the ORF class, with uncertain function. CDR3 length equals 17 residues. Germline trimming cut 0 bases from V and 1 base from J; bases unmatched to any gene: 8. CDR3 in DNA: TGCGCCAGCAGTCAATCGGGAGACAGGGCCCGGAACACTGAAGCTTTCTTT. Translation gives CASSQSGDRARNTEAFF.

The chain employs TRBV9 and TRBJ2-3; weak D call: TRBD2 (6 bases). There are 15 residues in the CDR3. Trimming cost V 5 bases and J 0 bases, with 13 bases left between them. Germline CDR1 is SGDLS and CDR2 is YYNGEE. The CDR3 spells CASSLRAGSTDTQYF. CDR3 DNA sequence: TGTGCCAGCAGTCTAAGGGCGGGAAGCACAGATACGCAGTATTTT.

This clone was recorded once. The chain uses TRBV28 and TRBJ1-6; D ambiguous. The V gene's germline CDR1 is MDHEN and CDR2 SYDVKM. Trimming pared 4 bases from V and 9 bases from J, leaving 7 bases between. The CDR3 is 12 residues long. CDR3 DNA: TGTGCCAGCAGTTCCGTTTTTTCACCCCTCCACTTT. Translated: CASSSVFSPLHF.

Only one count was recorded for this clone. J is TRBJ1-5 and V is TRBV19, with 8 bases aligning to TRBD1. The CDR3 sequence is 16 residues long. CDR1 is LNHDA and CDR2 is SQIVND in the germline V gene (reference sequence). Trimming cost V 6 bases and J 2 bases; bases outside gene matches: 9. The CDR3 region has the DNA TGTGCCAGTAGGGGGACAGGCTTAGCGGGCAATCAGCCCCAGCATTTT. Translated: CASRGTGLAGNQPQHF.

V gene TRBV3-1 (or the pseudogene TRBV3-2) combines with J gene TRBJ2-6, with TRBD1 matching over 10 bases. Germline V gene lookup returns CDR1 LGHDT and CDR2 YNNKEL (reference sequence). The CDR3 has 19 amino acids. The V gene end was trimmed by 1 base and the J gene end by 4 bases; junction bases not matched to a gene: 10. This CDR3 is CASSQGGQGRLLGANVLTF. The CDR3 nucleotides read TGTGCCAGCAGCCAAGGGGGACAGGGGAGGCTTTTGGGGGCCAACGTCCTGACTTTC.

The gene calls are TRBV29-1 and TRBJ2-3, with a tentative D call TRBD2 (7 bases). Germline CDR1 SQVTM, CDR2 ANQGSEA. V was trimmed by 4 bases and J by 5 bases, leaving 13 bases between them. The CDR3 covers 13 residues. CDR3 sequence (DNA): TGCAGCGTTGCCGGGGGGCCGGGAGATACGCAGTATTTT. The encoded protein is CSVAGGPGDTQYF.

This chain joins TRBV9 and TRBJ2-5; 7 bases align to TRBD2. J gave up 7 bases and V 0 bases, and 3 bases lay outside the gene matches. The CDR3 is made up of 13 amino acids. Germline-derived CDR1 and CDR2 are SGDLS and YYNGEE. The CDR3 DNA reads TGTGCCAGCAGCGTAGGGTGGGAGGGGACCCAGTACTTC. Its protein is CASSVGWEGTQYF.

The chain carries TRBV19 and TRBJ1-2; D perhaps matches TRBD1 (6 bases). The CDR3 spans 13 residues. Germline lookup yields CDR1 LNHDA and CDR2 SQIVND (reference sequence). Trimming cost V 3 bases and J 4 bases, with 9 bases left between them. This chain's CDR3 is CASSIQGLYGYTF. As DNA, the CDR3 is TGTGCCAGTAGTATCCAGGGGCTCTATGGCTACACCTTC.

J is TRBJ2-6 and V is TRBV29-1; no clear D. The CDR3 contains 12 residues. Trimming shortened V by 7 bases and J by 4 bases, and 8 bases separated the two germline ends. Germline V gives CDR1 SQVTM, CDR2 ANQGSEA. CDR3 protein: CSALSGANVLTF. The DNA for the CDR3 is TGCAGCGCCCTATCGGGGGCCAACGTCCTGACTTTC.

This chain connects TRBV5-1 to TRBJ2-5; D is perhaps TRBD2 (6 bases). This CDR3 has 14 residues. Germline V gene data show CDR1 as SGHRS and CDR2 as YFSETQ. V was cut by 4 bases and J by 1 base, with 11 bases left in between. CDR3 protein: CASSQTSSQETQYF. In nucleotides, the CDR3 is TGCGCCAGCAGCCAGACTAGTTCCCAAGAGACCCAGTACTTC.

The rearrangement uses TRBV19 and TRBJ2-1, with 9 bases aligning to TRBD1. J gave up 7 bases and V 2 bases, and 12 bases lay outside the gene matches. This CDR3 has 17 residues. Per germline, CDR1 LNHDA and CDR2 SQIVND (reference sequence). CDR3 region: CASSIRRTPTGGNEQFF. DNA of the CDR3: TGTGCCAGTAGTATAAGGCGTACCCCGACAGGGGGGAATGAGCAGTTCTTC.

CDR3 sequence (DNA): TGTGCCACCAGTGTGGGGACAGGGTATCGATATGAGCAGTTCTTC. It codes for CATSVGTGYRYEQFF. The chain joins TRBV24-1 to TRBJ2-1, with 9 bases that match TRBD1. The V gene end was trimmed by 5 bases and the J gene end by 8 bases; junction bases not matched to a gene: 9. The CDR3 is 15 amino acids. Germline CDR1 reads KGHDR; CDR2 reads SFDVKD.

V is TRBV5-1 and J is TRBJ1-1, with no clear D. Between the trimmed V and J ends, which lost 0 bases and 2 bases, there was a span of 2 bases. CDR3 length equals 12 residues. From germline, CDR1 is SGHRS and CDR2 YFSETQ. The CDR3 spells CASSLANTEAFF. The CDR3 nucleotides read TGCGCCAGCAGCTTGGCAAACACTGAAGCTTTCTTT.

This CDR3 reads CASSQGQDYGETQYF. CDR3 bases: TGTGCCAGCAGCCAAGGTCAGGACTATGGGGAGACCCAGTACTTC. The V gene is TRBV14, the J gene TRBJ2-5, with D possibly being TRBD2 (6 bases). Trimming removed 1 base at V and 5 bases at J, with 14 bases between. Germline values: CDR1 SGHDN, CDR2 FVKESK. CDR3 length equals 15 residues.

The genes are TRBV4-1 and TRBJ2-7; a possible D gene is TRBD1 (5 bases). The germline V gene encodes CDR1 MGHRA and CDR2 YSYEKL. CDR3 length: 14 residues. Trimming took 4 bases from V and 0 from J, leaving 10 bases between them. The CDR3, as DNA: TGCGCCAGCAGCCCCCGACAGAACTCCTACGAGCAGTACTTC. Translated, it gives CASSPRQNSYEQYF.